These T cell receptor beta chains were read from a single sample in a study of T-cell reconstitution after alpha-beta-depleted transplantation in children. TCRdb re-called the PCR reads through MiXCR, storing one row per CDR3 protein. Here the sample spans 250,000 to 300,000 distinct CDR3 sequences, just over 7.5% being singletons. This sample comprised peripheral blood, obtained 360 days after TCRalphabeta/CD19-depleted stem cell transplant. These receptors originate from a female patient aged 2-9 years who had a stem cell transplant for Fanconi anemia, so the T cells may come from the graft donor. Each CDR3 is given without its conserved first and last residue. The D gene is left open where the match is weak. Clone size is shown for a subset of rows, as once, few, many or a class of expanded clone.

v_call | d_call | clone_size | cdr3_aa
TRBV28 | - | - | ASSSGAGGYNEKLF
TRBV11-2 | TRBD1 | many | ASSHAGTEYSPLH
TRBV15 | - | many | ATSRDLRYGYT
TRBV12-3/TRBV12-4 | - | - | ASSLAVWGSSDTQY
TRBV20-1 | - | many | SAGWTGGGNQPQH
TRBV7-3 | TRBD2 | - | ASSLQSGLAGNEQF
TRBV20-1 | TRBD2 | many | SASYPGGDTDTQY
TRBV4-1 | - | many | ASSQEPRDTQY
TRBV30 | - | few | AWSPGGYGYT
TRBV20-1 | - | - | SARAREKGTEAF
TRBV4-1 | - | many | ASSQGLPYEQY
TRBV10-1 | TRBD2 | - | ASSGTSGRQETQY
TRBV27 | - | - | ASSFGGPGAEAF
TRBV6-2/TRBV6-3 | TRBD1 | few | ASSYSSRDRWSAAQY
TRBV20-1 | - | few | SARARGAPNTGELF
TRBV20-1 | TRBD2 | many | SARQTSRVTDTQY
TRBV11-2 | - | few | ASSHPNVGLAKNIQY
TRBV18 | - | many | ASSPGPVWQANEQY
TRBV6-1 | TRBD2 | many | ASRTSAIYNEQF
TRBV4-2 | - | many | ASSQDGGGNQPQH
TRBV12-3/TRBV12-4 | TRBD1 | many | AGQGAGYGYT
TRBV7-9 | TRBD1 | few | ASSPTGPTEAF
TRBV20-1 | - | - | SARAHRGNYGYT
TRBV5-1 | TRBD1 | many | ASSLALGTEFYGYT
TRBV11-2 | TRBD1 | few | ASSPGGLAKNIQY
TRBV10-3 | - | many | AIAVSAKNIQY
TRBV7-2 | - | - | ASTRGGMSTEAF
TRBV28 | - | few | ASSPLSRKSSYNSPLH
TRBV20-1 | TRBD1 | many | SARSRTGNYGYT
TRBV5-5 | TRBD1 | few | ASSRPTGVVGLTEAF
TRBV6-5 | - | many | ASSYSATPRGDEQF
TRBV6-1 | - | few | ASSEQSLGEAF
TRBV18 | - | many | ASSPPSRWSEQF
TRBV11-2 | - | few | ASSLIRWGDGGEQF
TRBV18 | - | few | ASLGPGRLLAADTQY
TRBV6-5 | TRBD1 | many | ASSYSGTGEEKLF
TRBV19 | - | - | ASSIDSYEQY
TRBV9 | - | many | ASSVEGLTDTQY
TRBV12-3/TRBV12-4 | TRBD1 | many | ASSPVPGQGSNTEAF
TRBV12-3/TRBV12-4 | - | many | ASTQWEDGVNEQY
TRBV21-1 | - | - | ASSKPNSRRGQNTGELF
TRBV7-2 | - | - | ASSLGSNQAQH
TRBV25-1 | TRBD2 | many | ASSELAAVGELF
TRBV24-1 | - | - | ATSRKGGTGELF
TRBV28 | - | few | ASSLVSVYEQY
TRBV12-3/TRBV12-4 | TRBD2 | many | ASSLVIGGTRGTGELF
TRBV19 | - | - | ATRGDTGELF
TRBV10-3 | - | few | ALLLNSNQPQH